The sample holds one count of the clone carrying this TCR beta chain. The sample originates from a study of blood T cell repertoires in COVID-19. Across the whole study: Sites across the United States, Italy and Spain contributed samples from acute and convalescent COVID-19. T cells, B-cell-depleted T cells, or PBMCs provided the cDNA or gDNA that served as material.

V was shortened by 0 bases and J by 3 bases, with 10 bases between the two germline ends. CDR3 length: 15 amino acids. Germline CDR1 and CDR2: SGHRS and YFSETQ. As originally analysed: From reference gene primer amplification, estimates of nucleated cell counts were derived. Produced via immunoSEQ multiplex PCR; TCRdb's table is partial and in-frame only. Clonal size and the V and J genes are those of that table, whereas D and trimming came from the DNA. The top ten clones hold 0.55% to 0.75% of a sample with approximately 210,000 clones, 80% to 90% of them seen once. The chain is built from TRBV5-1 and TRBJ2-1; TRBD1 might be the D (6 bases). Source material: peripheral blood. This receptor was obtained from a man aged 35 to 55 with acute or convalescent COVID-19. The CDR3 spells CASSLGQVIYNEQFF. CDR3 DNA sequence: TGCGCCAGCAGCTTGGGACAGGTAATCTACAATGAGCAGTTCTTC.